Following are 6 T cell receptor beta chains from one sample sequenced in a study of blood T cell repertoires in COVID-19. Produced via immunoSEQ multiplex PCR; TCRdb's table is partial and in-frame only. Found here are approximately 500,000 clones, approximately 85% of them singletons; the top ten hold approximately 2.9%. The sequencing input was peripheral blood. These receptors all stem from a human donor in a cohort sampled during active COVID-19.

The V and J genes are TRBV12-3 or TRBV12-4 and TRBJ2-1, with D unresolved. Trimming pared 5 bases from V and 15 bases from J, leaving 14 bases between. CDR3 size: 11 residues. In DNA, the CDR3 is TGTGCCAGCAGTAACTCCGACCGCGGGTTCTTC. Protein: CASSNSDRGFF.

The chain links TRBV30 to TRBJ2-1; maybe TRBD1 (6 bases). The CDR3 extends over 15 amino acids. The germline CDR1 and CDR2 sequences are GTSNPN and SVGIG (reference sequence). The V gene lost 0 bases and the J gene lost 8 bases, with 17 bases spanning the gap. The CDR3 sequence is CAWSVQQGGIDEQFF. The CDR3 DNA sequence: TGTGCCTGGAGTGTACAACAGGGTGGTATAGATGAGCAGTTCTTC.

The chain joins TRBV28 to TRBJ1-1; D gene unclear. CDR1 and CDR2 from the germline V gene are MDHEN and SYDVKM. V was trimmed by 5 bases and J by 0 bases, leaving 10 bases between them. The CDR3 has 14 amino acids. CDR3 nucleotides: TGTGCCAGCAGTCGCCCTCCAGTGAACACTGAAGCTTTCTTT. This sequence encodes CASSRPPVNTEAFF.

V usage is TRBV3-1 (or the pseudogene TRBV3-2) and J usage is TRBJ2-5; D unresolved. V shed 5 bases and J shed 2 bases, with 3 bases lying between them. This CDR3 contains 11 residues. Germline V gene sequence: CDR1 LGHDT, CDR2 YNNKEL (reference sequence). CDR3 amino acids: CASSSQETQYF. Here the CDR3 DNA reads TGTGCCAGCAGCTCACAAGAGACCCAGTACTTC.

The V call is TRBV12-3 or TRBV12-4, the J call TRBJ1-2; 12 nucleotides align to TRBD1. The CDR3 runs 13 residues. Unmatched junction bases numbered 2, after V lost 6 bases and J lost 6 bases. The CDR3 DNA is TGTGCCAGCAGGGGGACAGGGGGCAATGGCTACACCTTC. Its protein is CASRGTGGNGYTF.

The V and J genes are TRBV12-3 or TRBV12-4 and TRBJ1-1; the D gene is possibly TRBD1 (5 bases). Trimming took off 7 bases at V and 2 bases at J, with 8 bases between the two ends. This CDR3 is built from 12 residues. The CDR3 loop reads CASNRRNTEAFF. CDR3 DNA: TGTGCCAGCAACAGGCGAAACACTGAAGCTTTCTTT.